The 10 T cell receptor beta chains below all came from one sample that was sequenced in a study of blood T cell repertoires in COVID-19. The table came from immunoSEQ multiplex PCR; TCRdb's copy has only in-frame clones and leaves some out. Among approximately 100,000 clones listed, approximately 82% were seen once. Source material: peripheral blood. These receptors were collected from a man aged 70-80 years with acute or convalescent COVID-19.

V gene TRBV7-9 combines with J gene TRBJ1-6; TRBD1 agrees at 8 bases. The CDR3 covers 16 residues. The junction had 7 bases not matched to a gene; V was cut back by 4 bases and J by 5 bases. Germline V gene lookup returns CDR1 SEHNR and CDR2 FQNEAQ (reference sequence). The CDR3: CASSWTGQGNNSPLHF. The CDR3 nucleotides are TGTGCCAGCAGCTGGACCGGACAGGGAAATAATTCACCCCTCCACTTT.

V is TRBV18 and J is TRBJ1-3; D is perhaps TRBD1 (5 bases). This CDR3 is built from 14 residues. V was shortened by 4 bases and J by 2 bases, with 9 bases between the two germline ends. Germline loops: CDR1 KGHSH, CDR2 LQKENI. The chain's CDR3 is CASSLGTPGNTIYF. The CDR3 DNA reads TGTGCCAGCTCACTCGGGACTCCTGGAAACACCATATATTTT.

The chain combines TRBV29-1 with TRBJ2-2; 10 bases are a match to TRBD1. V shed 3 bases and J 4 bases; nucleotides not matched to a gene: 2. Per germline, CDR1 SQVTM and CDR2 ANQGSEA. CDR3 length equals 14 residues. The CDR3 here is CSVEGQGFTGELFF. In DNA, the CDR3 is TGCAGCGTTGAGGGACAGGGGTTCACCGGGGAGCTGTTTTTT.

The chain is built from TRBV7-8 and TRBJ1-2, with TRBD1 matching 7 bases. This CDR3 contains 15 residues. CDR1 SGHVS and CDR2 FQNEAQ come from the germline V gene. The V and J ends lost 5 bases and 10 bases, in that order; junction bases with no gene match: 16. CDR3 protein: CASSPYGGGTGDYTF. The CDR3 coding sequence is TGTGCCAGCAGCCCATACGGGGGAGGAACAGGGGACTACACCTTC.

The chain recombines TRBV19 with TRBJ2-1; 8 nucleotides match TRBD1. V was pared by 4 bases and J by 5 bases, with 4 bases of the junction left unmatched. The CDR3 extends over 14 amino acids. Germline V gives CDR1 LNHDA, CDR2 SQIVND (reference sequence). This CDR3 is CASSTPGQDNEQFF. The CDR3 DNA reads TGTGCCAGTAGTACACCGGGACAGGACAATGAGCAGTTCTTC.

This clone was seen only a few times. The gene calls are TRBV7-8 and TRBJ1-6; weak D call: TRBD1 (5 bases). The CDR3 is 15 residues long. The V end was cut by 5 bases, the J end by 7 bases, with 15 bases between. CDR1 is SGHVS, CDR2 FQNEAQ, per germline. This CDR3 is CASSDRQGGNSPLHF. CDR3 nucleotide sequence: TGTGCCAGCAGCGACCGGCAGGGAGGGAATTCACCCCTCCACTTT.

The V gene is TRBV18, the J gene TRBJ1-5; D remains unclear. CDR3 length: 15 residues. Germline V lookup: CDR1 KGHSH, CDR2 LQKENI. V was pared by 3 bases and J by 0 bases, with 9 bases between. The DNA for the CDR3 is TGTGCCAGCTCACCGGTCGACAATAGCAATCAGCCCCAGCATTTT. Its protein is CASSPVDNSNQPQHF.

The CDR3 region has the DNA TGTGCCAGCAGCACAGAAGGACAGGGGACGAACTATGGCTACACCTTC. As protein: CASSTEGQGTNYGYTF. This rearrangement joins TRBV7-3 to TRBJ1-2; 9 bases are a match to TRBD1. The germline CDR1 and CDR2 sequences are SGHTA and FQGTGA. With V trimmed by 5 bases and J by 2 bases, 9 bases remained unmatched. This CDR3 has 16 amino acids.

This clone has only a few counts. The chain couples TRBV7-9 to TRBJ1-4; 7 nucleotides line up with TRBD1. Germline CDR1 SEHNR, CDR2 FQNEAQ (reference sequence). CDR3 length equals 15 residues. V gave up 3 bases and J gave up 11 bases; unmatched junction bases: 12. In nucleotides, the CDR3 is TGTGCCAGCAGCTTTCGGAATGCCGGGACAGATAAACTGTTTTTT. Translating it yields CASSFRNAGTDKLFF.

This clone was counted only a few times. The gene calls are TRBV28 and TRBJ1-2; a possible D gene is TRBD1 (6 bases). The germline V gene encodes CDR1 MDHEN and CDR2 SYDVKM. This CDR3 spans 12 amino acids. Trimming took 7 bases from V and 2 from J, leaving 8 bases between them. The CDR3 DNA follows: TGTGCCAGCACGGACAGAAACTATGGCTACACCTTC. Its translation: CASTDRNYGYTF.